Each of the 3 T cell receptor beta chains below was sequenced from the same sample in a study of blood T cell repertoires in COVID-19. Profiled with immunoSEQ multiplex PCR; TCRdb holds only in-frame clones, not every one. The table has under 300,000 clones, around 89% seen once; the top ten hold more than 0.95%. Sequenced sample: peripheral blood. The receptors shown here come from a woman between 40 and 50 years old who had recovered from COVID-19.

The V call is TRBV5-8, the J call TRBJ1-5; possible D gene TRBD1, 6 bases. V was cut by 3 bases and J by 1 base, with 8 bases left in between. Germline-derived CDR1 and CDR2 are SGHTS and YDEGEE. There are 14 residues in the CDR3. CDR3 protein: CASSSDRSNQPQHF. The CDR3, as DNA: TGTGCCAGCAGCTCGGACAGAAGCAATCAGCCCCAGCATTTT.

Here the CDR3 DNA reads TGTGCCAGCATTGGGCGGGGAGGCCCTGGGGCCAACGTCCTGACTTTC. Protein product: CASIGRGGPGANVLTF. This rearrangement joins TRBV7-9 to TRBJ2-6, with D possibly TRBD2 on 6 matching bases. The V end was cut by 7 bases, the J end by 2 bases, with 15 bases between. Germline CDR1 and CDR2: SEHNR and FQNEAQ (reference sequence). The CDR3 spans 16 residues.

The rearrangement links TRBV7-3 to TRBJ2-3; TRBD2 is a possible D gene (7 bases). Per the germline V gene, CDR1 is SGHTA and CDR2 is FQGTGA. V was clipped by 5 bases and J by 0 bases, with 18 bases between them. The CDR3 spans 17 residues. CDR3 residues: CASSPRGLAESTDTQYF. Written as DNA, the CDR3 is TGTGCCAGCAGCCCCCGGGGGCTAGCGGAGAGCACAGATACGCAGTATTTT.